This T cell receptor (beta chain) was sequenced for a study of preoperative IRX-2 immunotherapy in early breast cancer. Treatment of the sample: preoperative locoregional IRX-2 cytokine immunotherapy. Preoperative locoregional IRX-2 cytokine immunotherapy was tested in the phase Ib source study. Sequenced by immunoSEQ multiplex PCR; TCRdb stores in-frame clones only, minus some. The sample yields around 39,000 clones, around 96% seen once. Trimming took off 4 bases at V and 5 bases at J, with 18 bases between the two ends. This CDR3 contains 15 residues. Per the germline V gene, CDR1 is SGDLS and CDR2 is YYNGEE.

The clonotype was recovered from a human donor with breast cancer. The starting material was tumor tissue, obtained after IRX-2 immunotherapy. This sequence joins TRBV9 and TRBJ1-1; possible D gene TRBD1, 5 bases. This CDR3 reads CASSRTFGGNTEAFF. The CDR3 bases are TGTGCCAGCAGCAGAACCTTCGGGGGAAATACTGAAGCTTTCTTT. Looking up the rest from reference TRBV9 and TRBJ1-1 gives the full variable domain: DSGVTQTPKHLITATGQRVTLRCSPRSGDLSVYWYQQSLDQGLQFLIQYYNGEERAKGNILERFSAQQFPDLHSELNLSSLELGDSALYFCASSRTFGGNTEAFFGQGTRLTVV.